This entry lists 16 T cell receptor beta chains sequenced from one sample in a study of T-cell reconstitution after alpha-beta-depleted transplantation in children. The authors prepared the TCRbeta library with unique molecular identifiers. MiXCR was run by TCRdb on the PCR reads, yielding one entry per CDR3 protein. Counted here are 530,000 or so distinct CDR3 sequences, roughly 27% occurring once; the ten biggest clones make up around 36%. Sequences were derived from PBMCs, sampled before TCRalphabeta/CD19-depleted stem cell transplant. These receptors were collected from a boy less than two years old with Wiskott-Aldrich syndrome, due to receive a stem cell transplant.

This chain connects TRBV10-3 to TRBJ1-1; D not certain. V was cut by 5 bases and J by 2 bases, with 15 bases left in between. Germline V gives CDR1 ENHRY, CDR2 SYGVKD. This CDR3 is 15 amino acids long. CDR3 nucleotides: TGTGCCATCAGTCTAAGCAGGAGTTTAAACACTGAAGCTTTCTTT. Translated, it gives CAISLSRSLNTEAFF.

V gene TRBV20-1 combines with J gene TRBJ1-5, with a weak D call TRBD1 (5 bases). The CDR3 covers 12 residues. The germline V gene encodes CDR1 DFQATT and CDR2 SNEGSKA (reference sequence). CDR3 DNA sequence: TGCAGCGGAGGGGAGATCAATCAGCCCCAGCATTTT. It is translated as CSGGEINQPQHF.

Regarding this clonotype: The germline gene is not matched at one end of the junction; a read error may be the cause. V gene TRBV20-1 combines with J gene TRBJ2-7, with 7 positions matching TRBD1. This CDR3 has 13 amino acids. Germline V CDR1 and CDR2: DFQATT, SNEGSKA (reference sequence). The CDR3 DNA reads TGCAGTGCCAGAGCCTACAGGGGCTACGAGCAGTACTTC. Its translation: CSARAYRGYEQYF.

The J gene is TRBJ2-7, the V gene TRBV5-1, with 12 bases aligning to TRBD2. The germline V gene has CDR1 SGHRS and CDR2 YFSETQ. The CDR3 has 15 amino acids. Unmatched junction bases numbered 5, after V lost 2 bases and J lost 5 bases. The CDR3 region has the DNA TGCGCCAGCAGCTTTGGACTAGCGGGAAGCAACGAGCAGTACTTC. It yields the protein CASSFGLAGSNEQYF.

The rearrangement joins TRBV5-1 to TRBJ1-1, with TRBD1 matching 7 bases. CDR1 SGHRS and CDR2 YFSETQ come from the germline V gene. The trim removed 0 bases at V and 11 bases at J, leaving 13 bases unmatched. The CDR3 covers 15 residues. CDR3 in DNA: TGCGCCAGCAGCTTGGAAACAGGGGCGGTTTCGCATGCTTTCTTT. Amino acids: CASSLETGAVSHAFF.

This clonotype was detected a few times. The chain carries TRBV12-3 or TRBV12-4 and TRBJ2-2; tentative D call: TRBD2 (6 bases). V lost 7 bases, J lost 3 bases, and 9 bases lay in between. CDR3 length: 13 amino acids. The chain's CDR3 is CASTWGDTGELFF. The CDR3 bases are TGTGCCAGCACCTGGGGGGACACCGGGGAGCTGTTTTTT.

This chain links TRBV5-6 with TRBJ2-5; D remains unclear. CDR3 size: 16 residues. The germline gives CDR1 SGHDT, CDR2 YYEEEE. With 6 bases removed from V and 2 bases from J, the gap between germline ends came to 20 bases. CDR3 DNA sequence: TGTGCCAGCACCCCGACCCCTTCCAGAGCTCAAGAGACCCAGTACTTC. It translates to CASTPTPSRAQETQYF.

This clonotype was seen a handful of times. This chain connects TRBV20-1 to TRBJ1-2; D remains unclear. The CDR3 totals 13 residues. In germline, CDR1 is DFQATT, CDR2 SNEGSKA (reference sequence). Trimming removed 3 bases from V and 4 bases from J, with 12 bases in between. The CDR3 protein is CSARQDLAYGYTF. The CDR3 coding sequence is TGCAGTGCTAGGCAGGACCTAGCCTATGGCTACACCTTC.

This chain uses TRBV28 with TRBJ2-7; 7 nucleotides match TRBD1. This CDR3 is 20 amino acids long. Germline V lookup: CDR1 MDHEN, CDR2 SYDVKM. V shed 2 bases and J 2 bases; nucleotides not matched to a gene: 21. The CDR3 DNA reads TGTGCCAGCAGTTTAGTAGGGTCGACAGGGTTATACCCGCTCGCCTACGAGCAGTACTTC. Translating gives CASSLVGSTGLYPLAYEQYF.

The chain couples TRBV7-8 to TRBJ1-2; D is unresolved. The CDR3 is 14 residues long. Germline assignment: CDR1 SGHVS and CDR2 FQNEAQ. V gave up 2 bases and J gave up 7 bases, with 14 bases separating them. The chain's CDR3 is CASSLLQLPGGYTF. The DNA of the CDR3 is TGTGCCAGCAGCTTACTCCAACTACCCGGTGGCTACACCTTC.

In its sample, this clonotype was seen a few times. The gene calls are TRBV10-3 and TRBJ2-1; D is ambiguous. In germline, CDR1 is ENHRY, CDR2 SYGVKD. The CDR3 runs to 14 residues. Trimming removed 3 bases from V and 12 bases from J, with 18 bases in between. The CDR3 reads CAISDLMGRSAQFF. CDR3 sequence (DNA): TGTGCCATCAGTGACCTCATGGGCCGATCTGCGCAGTTCTTC.

V and J are TRBV4-1 and TRBJ1-3; unclear D gene. Trimming pared 0 bases from V and 0 bases from J, leaving 6 bases between. The CDR3 consists of 15 residues. Germline V gene data show CDR1 as MGHRA and CDR2 as YSYEKL. CDR3 sequence reads: CASSQDFDSGNTIYF. As DNA, the CDR3 is TGCGCCAGCAGCCAAGATTTCGACTCTGGAAACACCATATATTTT.

The V gene is TRBV27, the J gene TRBJ2-2; TRBD1 aligns across 7 bases. With V trimmed by 5 bases and J by 1 base, 10 bases remained unmatched. The CDR3 consists of 17 residues. Per germline, CDR1 MNHEY and CDR2 SMNVEV (reference sequence). As DNA, the CDR3 is TGTGCCAGCAGTCCCTCGGGACAGCTCATGAACACCGGGGAGCTGTTTTTT. It yields the protein CASSPSGQLMNTGELFF.

The V and J genes are TRBV4-2 and TRBJ2-1, with 10 bases matching TRBD2. There are 18 residues in the CDR3. Germline V CDR1 and CDR2: LGHNA, YNFKEQ. V shed 4 bases and J 3 bases; nucleotides not matched to a gene: 12. This chain's CDR3 is CASSRSVLAGVFYNEQFF. In DNA, the CDR3 is TGTGCCAGCAGCCGATCCGTCCTAGCGGGAGTCTTCTACAATGAGCAGTTCTTC.

This clonotype was seen more than once but under ten times. CDR3 in amino acids: CSATWRGGSTGELFF. Written as DNA, the CDR3 is TGCAGTGCCACCTGGAGGGGTGGGAGCACCGGGGAGCTGTTTTTT. The chain links TRBV20-1 to TRBJ2-2, with TRBD2 as a possible D gene (6 bases). V was pared by 6 bases and J by 4 bases, with 18 bases between. The germline V gene has CDR1 DFQATT and CDR2 SNEGSKA (reference sequence). CDR3 length: 15 residues.

The rearrangement links TRBV20-1 to TRBJ2-1; D perhaps matches TRBD1 (6 bases). The V gene lost 4 bases and the J gene lost 3 bases, with 10 bases spanning the gap. The CDR3 is made up of 13 amino acids. The germline V gene has CDR1 DFQATT and CDR2 SNEGSKA (reference sequence). The CDR3 region is CSAKTGNYNEQFF. CDR3 sequence (DNA): TGCAGTGCTAAGACAGGAAACTACAATGAGCAGTTCTTC.